This passage covers 30 T cell receptor beta chains from one sample sequenced in a study of cytomegalovirus exposure and HLA in healthy donors (dated by TCRdb to about 2017). The library was prepared using the immunoSEQ multiplex PCR assay. A mixture of 60 forward primers for TCR Vbeta segments and 13 reverse primers for TCR Jbeta segments was used in the multiplex PCR. TCRdb carries this immuneACCESS record with in-frame sequences only. Its versions omit some clonotypes, under half of them owing to an unresolved V gene in the studies checked, with the rest unexplained. Present in this sample are under 150,000 clones, approximately 80% of which were seen just once. About 2.9% of the sample comes from the top ten. The sample taken for sequencing was PBMCs. The source is a boy younger than 10 in good health and CMV-seronegative.

This clone was detected only once. This chain joins TRBV18 and TRBJ1-4; 11 nucleotides agree with TRBD1. V shed 3 bases and J 7 bases; nucleotides not matched to a gene: 4. CDR3 length: 15 residues. Germline values: CDR1 KGHSH, CDR2 LQKENI. CDR3 amino acids: CASSPRTGGVEKLFF. In DNA form, the CDR3 reads TGTGCCAGCTCACCCCGGACAGGGGGCGTTGAAAAACTGTTTTTT.

The chain combines TRBV6-1 with TRBJ2-3; TRBD1 is a possible D gene (5 bases). Deletions cut 1 base from V and 2 bases from J, with 7 bases between. The germline V gene has CDR1 MNHNS and CDR2 SASEGT. This CDR3 contains 14 residues. CDR3 sequence: CASSEGTFTDTQYF. The CDR3 DNA is TGTGCCAGCAGTGAAGGGACATTCACAGATACGCAGTATTTT.

The rearrangement links TRBV30 to TRBJ1-1; TRBD1 might be the D (6 bases). The ends were cut back, 5 bases at V and 0 bases at J, with 16 bases in the middle. This CDR3 has 15 amino acids. Germline V CDR1 and CDR2: GTSNPN, SVGIG (reference sequence). This CDR3 reads CAWDRGGGLNTEAFF. The CDR3 DNA follows: TGTGCCTGGGATAGGGGCGGGGGCCTGAACACTGAAGCTTTCTTT.

The J gene is TRBJ1-3, the V gene TRBV14; D may be TRBD1 (6 bases). Germline V lookup: CDR1 SGHDN, CDR2 FVKESK. CDR3 length: 19 residues. Deletions cut 2 bases from V and 0 bases from J, with 20 bases between. CDR3 sequence (DNA): TGTGCCAGCAGCCAAACGGACAGATCCCTATTCACCTCTGGAAACACCATATATTTT. Protein product: CASSQTDRSLFTSGNTIYF.

V and J are TRBV2 and TRBJ1-2, with D tentatively TRBD1 (6 bases). Germline V gene lookup returns CDR1 SNHLY and CDR2 FYNNEI. V lost 3 bases and J lost 2, with 22 bases in between. The CDR3 runs 18 residues. CDR3 loop: CASSDGVRGGFLNYGYTF. DNA of the CDR3: TGTGCCAGCAGTGACGGTGTAAGGGGGGGCTTCCTCAACTATGGCTACACCTTC. Combining the CDR3 with reference TRBV2 and TRBJ1-2 gives the whole variable domain EPEVTQTPSHQVTQMGQEVILRCVPISNHLYFYWYRQILGQKVEFLVSFYNNEISEKSEIFDDQFSVERPDGSNFTLKIRSTKLEDSAMYFCASSDGVRGGFLNYGYTFGSGTRLTVV.

Points on this clone: Germline and junction disagree at one end, which may indicate a read error. The V call is TRBV5-1, the J call TRBJ2-2; maybe TRBD2 (5 bases). Germline CDR1 SGHRS, CDR2 YFSETQ. The CDR3 covers 14 residues. CDR3 loop: CASRLGSYTGELFF. The CDR3 DNA reads as TGCGCCAGCAGGTTGGGGAGTTACACCGGGGAGCTGTTTTTT.

This clone was seen a single time. The chain combines TRBV5-1 with TRBJ2-3; a weak D match, TRBD1 (5 bases). CDR1 SGHRS and CDR2 YFSETQ come from the germline V gene. The CDR3 is 12 residues long. The V end was cut by 3 bases, the J end by 7 bases, with 9 bases between. The CDR3 sequence: CASSSDINTQYF. The CDR3, as DNA: TGCGCCAGCAGCTCGGACATCAATACGCAGTATTTT.

The chain is built from TRBV29-1 and TRBJ1-3; 9 bases agree with TRBD1. CDR1 is SQVTM and CDR2 is ANQGSEA in the germline V gene. The CDR3 is 14 amino acids. Trimming removed 6 bases from V and 3 bases from J; junction bases left unmatched: 6. CDR3 nucleotide sequence: TGCAGCGTGGAAAACAGGGGGCTTGGAAACACCATATATTTT. Its translation is CSVENRGLGNTIYF.

The chain carries TRBV7-2 and TRBJ2-1, with D perhaps matching TRBD2 (6 bases). The germline CDR1 and CDR2 sequences are SGHTA and FQGNSA. The CDR3 sequence is 15 residues long. V was shortened by 1 base and J by 9 bases, with 16 bases between the two germline ends. CDR3 sequence (DNA): TGTGCCAGCAGCTTAGGGCGGGGAGGAAGTGTTGAGCAGTTCTTC. Translating gives CASSLGRGGSVEQFF. The full variable domain, its missing parts supplied by reference TRBV7-2 and TRBJ2-1, is GAGVSQSPSNKVTEKGKDVELRCDPISGHTALYWYRQSLGQGLEFLIYFQGNSAPDKSGLPSDRFSAERTGGSVSTLTIQRTQQEDSAVYLCASSLGRGGSVEQFFGPGTRLTVL.

The chain links TRBV7-3 to TRBJ1-2; 8 bases align to TRBD1. Losses at the gene ends were 5 bases for V and 7 bases for J; bases not matched to a gene: 12. CDR1 and CDR2 (germline): SGHTA, FQGTGA. The CDR3 totals 15 residues. This CDR3 is CASSPDRGLVGGYTF. Here the CDR3 DNA reads TGTGCCAGCAGCCCTGACAGGGGTTTAGTGGGTGGCTACACCTTC.

The rearrangement uses TRBV7-9 and TRBJ1-3; D is uncertain. V was cut by 2 bases and J by 3 bases, with 17 bases left in between. From germline, CDR1 is SEHNR and CDR2 FQNEAQ (reference sequence). The CDR3 totals 17 residues. Written as DNA, the CDR3 is TGTGCCAGCAGCTTATGGAGTGAGGGTTCCTTTGGAAACACCATATATTTT. As protein: CASSLWSEGSFGNTIYF.

The V and J genes are TRBV7-2 and TRBJ2-7, with 8 bases identical to TRBD1. The ends lost 5 bases at V and 4 bases at J; junction bases unmatched: 10. The CDR3 has 15 residues. CDR1 SGHTA and CDR2 FQGNSA come from the germline V gene. The CDR3 is CASSQPGTGVYEQYF. CDR3 in DNA: TGTGCCAGCAGCCAGCCCGGGACAGGCGTTTACGAGCAGTACTTC.

This rearrangement joins TRBV7-2 to TRBJ1-4, with D perhaps TRBD1 (5 bases). Germline V gives CDR1 SGHTA, CDR2 FQGNSA. The germline V and J ends were trimmed by 5 bases and 7 bases, with 14 bases remaining between them. The CDR3 extends over 14 amino acids. CDR3 sequence (DNA): TGTGCCAGCAGCCCCCGGGGGGGTAGTGAAAAACTGTTTTTT. Protein sequence: CASSPRGGSEKLFF.

The gene calls are TRBV4-3 and TRBJ2-1, with a tentative D call TRBD2 (6 bases). Germline V gene lookup returns CDR1 LGHNA and CDR2 YSLEER. Trimming stripped 0 bases from V and 10 bases from J, with 19 bases between. There are 16 residues in the CDR3. CDR3 coding DNA: TGCGCCAGCAGCCAAGATAGCGGACTACATCCAGGGGAGCAGTTCTTC. As protein: CASSQDSGLHPGEQFF.

V is TRBV18 and J is TRBJ1-2, with TRBD1 matching over 12 bases. V lost 2 bases to trimming and J lost 4 bases; unmatched junction nucleotides: 2. The length of the CDR3 is 15 residues. CDR1 KGHSH and CDR2 LQKENI come from the germline V gene. The CDR3 reads CASSPEGQGAYGYTF. Here the CDR3 DNA reads TGTGCCAGCTCACCAGAGGGACAGGGGGCCTATGGCTACACCTTC.

This CDR3 reads CASSEIMGQGGETQYF. The CDR3 DNA sequence: TGTGCCAGCAGTGAAATAATGGGACAGGGAGGGGAGACCCAGTACTTC. The chain employs TRBV6-1 and TRBJ2-5; 9 bases align to TRBD1. Germline CDR1 and CDR2: MNHNS and SASEGT. There are 16 residues in the CDR3. J was trimmed by 5 bases and V by 2 bases; bases with no gene match: 9.

V usage is TRBV5-1 and J usage is TRBJ2-5; no clear D gene. CDR3 length: 15 amino acids. The V gene's germline CDR1 is SGHRS and CDR2 YFSETQ. The V gene lost 0 bases and the J gene lost 2 bases, with 11 bases spanning the gap. The CDR3 bases are TGCGCCAGCAGCTTGGCCGGGTCAGCGCAAGAGACCCAGTACTTC. The encoded protein is CASSLAGSAQETQYF.

This sequence joins TRBV19 and TRBJ1-6; a possible D gene is TRBD1 (5 bases). The CDR3 covers 16 residues. V was cut by 3 bases and J by 9 bases, with 18 bases left in between. Germline V gene sequence: CDR1 LNHDA, CDR2 SQIVND (reference sequence). The CDR3, as DNA: TGTGCCAGTAGTATTGGGGGGGACGGCCGGACTTCACCCCTCCACTTT. Its protein product is CASSIGGDGRTSPLHF. Looking up the rest from reference TRBV19 and TRBJ1-6 gives the full variable domain: DGGITQSPKYLFRKEGQNVTLSCEQNLNHDAMYWYRQDPGQGLRLIYYSQIVNDFQKGDIAEGYSVSREKKESFPLTVTSAQKNPTAFYLCASSIGGDGRTSPLHFGNGTRLTVT.

The chain employs TRBV18 and TRBJ2-3, with 8 nucleotides matching TRBD2. The J segment lost 2 bases and the V segment lost 3 bases, leaving 7 bases of the junction unmatched. This CDR3 has 16 residues. CDR1 and CDR2 (germline): KGHSH, LQKENI. The CDR3 bases are TGTGCCAGCTCACCCGGGCGGGGGGCCCTCACAGATACGCAGTATTTT. This encodes CASSPGRGALTDTQYF.

The J gene is TRBJ1-1, the V gene TRBV15, with TRBD1 matching over 7 bases. The CDR3 extends over 13 amino acids. Germline V gene lookup returns CDR1 LNHNV and CDR2 YYDKDF (reference sequence). The V segment lost 5 bases and the J segment 1 base; nucleotides outside the gene matches: 1. The CDR3 loop reads CATSWDRNTEAFF. CDR3 sequence (DNA): TGTGCCACCAGCTGGGACAGGAACACTGAAGCTTTCTTT.

J is TRBJ1-2 and V is TRBV18; 9 bases fit TRBD1. With 3 bases clipped from V and 7 bases from J, the junction kept 9 bases outside the gene matches. This CDR3 has 15 residues. Looked up from germline, CDR1 is KGHSH and CDR2 is LQKENI. This CDR3 is CASSPDRGAFAGYTF. CDR3 sequence (DNA): TGTGCCAGCTCACCGGACAGGGGAGCGTTCGCTGGCTACACCTTC.

This clone was observed a handful of times. The rearrangement uses TRBV15 and TRBJ1-4; 10 bases match TRBD1. The CDR3 totals 17 residues. Germline-derived CDR1 and CDR2 are LNHNV and YYDKDF (reference sequence). The trim removed 5 bases at V and 3 bases at J, leaving 9 bases unmatched. The CDR3 DNA reads as TGTGCCACCAGCTCGAAAGACAGGGGGCTCGCTAATGAAAAACTGTTTTTT. Encoded protein: CATSSKDRGLANEKLFF.

The V call is TRBV29-1, the J call TRBJ2-5; D is perhaps TRBD1 (5 bases). Per the germline V gene, CDR1 is SQVTM and CDR2 is ANQGSEA. This CDR3 region has 12 residues. The ends were cut back, 4 bases at V and 5 bases at J, with 11 bases in the middle. The DNA for the CDR3 is TGCAGCGTTGGGATAAAGGGGGAGACCCAGTACTTC. It yields the protein CSVGIKGETQYF.

The genes are TRBV29-1 and TRBJ1-1; D ambiguous. Trimming removed 8 bases at V and 4 bases at J, with 11 bases between. Germline V gene sequence: CDR1 SQVTM, CDR2 ANQGSEA. This CDR3 comprises 11 residues. The CDR3: CSFAGSTEAFF. The CDR3, as DNA: TGCAGCTTTGCAGGTTCCACTGAAGCTTTCTTT.

To note about this clone: One end of the junction is discordant with germline, which a read error may explain. The V gene is TRBV27, the J gene TRBJ2-7, with 7 nucleotides matching TRBD1. The germline CDR1 and CDR2 sequences are MNHEY and SMNVEV (reference sequence). This CDR3 has 15 amino acids. The CDR3 region is CASSPRQGWSSEQYF. The CDR3 DNA reads as TGTGCCAGCAGTCCCCGACAGGGTTGGTCCTCCGAGCAGTACTTC.

The chain has TRBV10-3 and TRBJ1-1, with D uncertain. Between the trimmed V and J ends, which lost 2 bases and 8 bases, there was a span of 6 bases. From germline, CDR1 is ENHRY and CDR2 SYGVKD. The CDR3 has 11 amino acids. CDR3 sequence reads: CAISEEREAFF. The CDR3 region has the DNA TGTGCCATCAGTGAGGAGCGGGAAGCTTTCTTT.

This rearrangement joins TRBV2 to TRBJ2-3, with 11 positions matching TRBD2. The J segment lost 1 base and the V segment lost 4 bases, leaving 10 bases of the junction unmatched. Germline CDR1 is SNHLY and CDR2 is FYNNEI. CDR3 size: 18 residues. The CDR3 spells CASSVGPSGGHRTDTQYF. In nucleotides, the CDR3 is TGTGCCAGCAGTGTTGGGCCTAGCGGGGGGCACCGCACAGATACGCAGTATTTT.

The J gene is TRBJ2-5, the V gene TRBV6-6, with D possibly TRBD1 on 5 matching bases. The V and J ends lost 4 bases and 3 bases respectively, with 12 bases between them. CDR3 length equals 14 residues. Germline V gives CDR1 MNHNY, CDR2 SVGAGI (reference sequence). CDR3 DNA: TGTGCCAGCAGTTTTGGGGCACGCAAAGAGACCCAGTACTTC. Translation gives CASSFGARKETQYF.

The chain couples TRBV4-2 to TRBJ2-3, with 11 bases lining up with TRBD2. There are 24 residues in the CDR3. The V gene's germline CDR1 is LGHNA and CDR2 YNFKEQ. V shed 0 bases and J 3 bases; nucleotides not matched to a gene: 26. The CDR3 reads CASSQENFGGSASGGPAGTDTQYF. For the CDR3, the DNA is TGTGCCAGCAGCCAAGAAAACTTTGGGGGATCGGCTAGCGGGGGGCCTGCGGGTACAGATACGCAGTATTTT.

The chain links TRBV2 to TRBJ2-3, with D perhaps TRBD1 (5 bases). Germline CDR1 reads SNHLY; CDR2 reads FYNNEI. The length of the CDR3 is 14 residues. The ends were cut back, 8 bases at V and 0 bases at J, with 12 bases in the middle. The CDR3 spells CASELGLSTDTQYF. Written as DNA, the CDR3 is TGTGCCAGCGAATTGGGGCTAAGCACAGATACGCAGTATTTT.